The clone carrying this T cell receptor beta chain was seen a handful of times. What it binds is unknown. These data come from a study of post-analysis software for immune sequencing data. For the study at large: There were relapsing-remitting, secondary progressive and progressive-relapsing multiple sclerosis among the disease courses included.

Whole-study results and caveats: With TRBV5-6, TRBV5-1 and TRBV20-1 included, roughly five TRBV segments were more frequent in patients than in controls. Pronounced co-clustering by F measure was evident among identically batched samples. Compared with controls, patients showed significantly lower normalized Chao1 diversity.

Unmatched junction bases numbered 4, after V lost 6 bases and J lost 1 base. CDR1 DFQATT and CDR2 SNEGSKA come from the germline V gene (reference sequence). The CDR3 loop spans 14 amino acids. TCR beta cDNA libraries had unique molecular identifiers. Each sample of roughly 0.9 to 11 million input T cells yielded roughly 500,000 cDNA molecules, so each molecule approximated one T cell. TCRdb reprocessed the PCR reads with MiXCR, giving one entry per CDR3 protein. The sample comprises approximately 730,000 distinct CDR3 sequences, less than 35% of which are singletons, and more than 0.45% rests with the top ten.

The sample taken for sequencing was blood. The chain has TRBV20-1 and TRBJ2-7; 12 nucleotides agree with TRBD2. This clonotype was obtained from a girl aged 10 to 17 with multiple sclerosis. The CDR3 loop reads CSAKLAGGSYEQYF. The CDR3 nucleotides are TGCAGTGCCAAACTAGCGGGAGGTTCCTACGAGCAGTACTTC.